The 20 T cell receptor beta chains presented below share a single source sample, sequenced in a study of tumor and adjacent non-tumor tissue in lung cancer. No cell sorting was done before RNA was extracted from the tissue. A modified ARM-PCR protocol with three rounds of nested PCR amplified TCRbeta. TCRdb re-called the multiplex PCR reads with MiXCR, one entry per CDR3 protein. Of some 71,000 distinct CDR3 sequences listed, approximately 77% are singletons. The specimen sequenced was lung tumor tissue. The receptors come from a woman in her forties with non-small cell lung cancer.

Points on this clonotype: One junction end does not reproduce the germline sequence, and a read error may be involved. In DNA, the CDR3 is TGTACCTGGAGTGTAGGTGCGTTCTACAATGAGCAGTTCTTC. Translation: CTWSVGAFYNEQFF. The chain links TRBV30 to TRBJ2-1; D ambiguous. The length of the CDR3 is 14 residues. CDR1 and CDR2 from the germline V gene are GTSNPN and SVGIG (reference sequence).

This clonotype was detected only a few times. This may come from a read error, since a much larger clone is one base off. Likely a read error: the CDR3 ends without its conserved phenylalanine or tryptophan. As DNA, the CDR3 is TGCGCCAGCAGCCACGGGACCGGTCCTTCTGGGGCCAACGTCCTGACTCTC. It translates to CASSHGTGPSGANVLTL. The chain joins TRBV4-1 to TRBJ2-6; D tentatively fits TRBD1 or TRBD2 (5 bases each). CDR3 length: 17 amino acids. Germline V gives CDR1 MGHRA, CDR2 YSYEKL. Trimming took off 3 bases at V and 1 base at J, with 13 bases between the two ends.

Comment on this clonotype: The junction does not match germline at one end; this may be a read error. The chain is built from TRBV11-2 and TRBJ1-3, with D uncertain. The CDR3 extends over 17 amino acids. CDR1 is SGHAT and CDR2 is FQNNGV in the germline V gene. The CDR3 sequence is CASNKWDREKGGNTTYF. CDR3 nucleotide sequence: TGTGCCAGCAACAAATGGGATAGAGAGAAAGGCGGAAACACCACATATTTT.

About this clonotype itself: One end of the junction varies from germline; a read error may be responsible. The chain has TRBV20-1 and TRBJ1-1, with a tentative D call TRBD1 (5 bases). Germline-derived CDR1 and CDR2 are DFQATT and SNEGSKA (reference sequence). The CDR3 is 19 amino acids. The CDR3 DNA reads as TGCAGTTCTAGAGTGTTACGGGGGGACTCCTTTCTGGTGAACACTGAAGCTTTCTTT. It yields the protein CSSRVLRGDSFLVNTEAFF.

In this sample, this clonotype turned up once. The chain is built from TRBV11-2 and TRBJ2-7; D is possibly TRBD1 (5 bases). The V and J ends lost 5 bases and 3 bases respectively, with 20 bases between them. The germline V gene has CDR1 SGHAT and CDR2 FQNNGV. This CDR3 is 16 amino acids long. CDR3 protein: CASSPLRWQGYYEQYF. DNA for the CDR3: TGTGCCAGCAGCCCCCTCCGTTGGCAGGGATACTACGAGCAGTACTTC.

Worth noting for this clonotype: Compared with germline, one end of the junction differs, possibly owing to a read error. The chain uses TRBV11-2 and TRBJ2-1, with TRBD2 matching 10 bases. The CDR3 runs 16 residues. The germline V gene has CDR1 SGHAT and CDR2 FQNNGV. This chain's CDR3 is CAGSLGPLAGRNGQFF. CDR3 bases: TGTGCCGGCAGCTTAGGGCCACTAGCGGGGCGCAACGGGCAGTTCTTC.

The rearrangement links TRBV4-2 to TRBJ1-5; D ambiguous. The better agreement between TRBJ2-3 and the DNA end casts doubt on the J call. In germline, CDR1 is LGHNA, CDR2 YNFKEQ. CDR3 length: 14 residues. Here the CDR3 DNA reads TGTGCCAGCAGCCAAGATGGCCCGAATCAGGCTCAGTATTTT. Its translation: CASSQDGPNQAQYF.

With regard to this clonotype: A read error may account for a junction end that differs from germline. The V and J genes are TRBV11-1 and TRBJ2-7, with 9 nucleotides matching TRBD1. Germline values: CDR1 SGHAT, CDR2 FQDESV (reference sequence). The CDR3 length is 14 residues. CDR3 loop: CASIPGQGYYKQYF. CDR3 in DNA: TGTGCCAGCATCCCTGGACAGGGGTACTACAAGCAGTACTTC.

This clonotype was seen many times. V is TRBV12-3 or TRBV12-4 and J is TRBJ1-1; D is unresolved. V lost 6 bases and J 6 bases, leaving 17 bases between the germline ends. The CDR3 has 14 residues. The CDR3 DNA sequence: TGTGCCAGCAGCCTCTCTTCAATCCGCGCTGAAGCTTTCTTT. Translation: CASSLSSIRAEAFF.

Comments on this clonotype: Since the CDR3 does not end with the conserved phenylalanine or tryptophan, this likely comes from a read error. The rearrangement links TRBV12-3 or TRBV12-4 to TRBJ2-1; the D is unclear. This CDR3 has 12 amino acids. Between the trimmed V and J ends, which lost 5 bases and 8 bases, there was a span of 10 bases. CDR3 sequence reads: CASSARWDEQFL. CDR3 DNA: TGTGCCAGCAGTGCGCGGTGGGATGAGCAGTTCTTA.

Notes on this clonotype: Germline and junction disagree at one end, which may indicate a read error. The rearrangement uses TRBV4-1 and TRBJ2-1; D may correspond to TRBD1 or TRBD2 (5 bases each). Germline lookup yields CDR1 MGHRA and CDR2 YSYEKL. The CDR3 loop spans 12 amino acids. The CDR3 DNA follows: TGCGCCAGTAGCCAGAGGGACCACACGCAGTTCTTC. As protein: CASSQRDHTQFF.

This clonotype was recorded once. This may come from a read error, since a much larger clone is one base off. The rearrangement joins TRBV28 to TRBJ2-2; D may be TRBD2 (5 bases). The CDR3 covers 12 residues. The V gene's germline CDR1 is MDHEN and CDR2 SYDVKM. The CDR3 spells CASSLLGREPFF. The CDR3 DNA follows: TGTGCCAGCAGTTTATTGGGAAGGGAGCCGTTTTTT. Drawing the rest from reference TRBV28 and TRBJ2-2, the complete variable domain is DVKVTQSSRYLVKRTGEKVFLECVQDMDHENMFWYRQDPGLGLRLIYFSYDVKMKEKGDIPEGYSVSREKKERFSLILESASTNQTSMYLCASSLLGREPFFGEGSRLTVL.

As to this clonotype: It is likely a read error, because the conserved phenylalanine at the end of the CDR3 is missing. This chain connects TRBV5-6 to TRBJ2-1; TRBD1 is a possible D gene (6 bases). From germline, CDR1 is SGHDT and CDR2 YYEEEE. The CDR3 totals 15 residues. The CDR3 reads CDSSFVGQGLDEQFY. In DNA, the CDR3 is TGTGACAGCAGCTTCGTAGGGCAGGGGCTCGATGAGCAGTTCTAC.

Regarding this clonotype: At one of its ends the junction is not consistent with the germline gene, which may arise from a read error. J is TRBJ2-1 and V is TRBV29-1, with D possibly TRBD2 on 5 matching bases. Germline V gene lookup returns CDR1 SQVTM and CDR2 ANQGSEA. CDR3 length equals 15 residues. CDR3 coding DNA: TGCGGCGTTGCTAGGACGAGCGGCTCCTACAATGAGCAGTTCTTC. Residues: CGVARTSGSYNEQFF.

The chain couples TRBV20-1 to TRBJ1-2; D perhaps matches TRBD1 (6 bases). Trimming removed 0 bases at V and 14 bases at J, with 22 bases between. This CDR3 spans 14 amino acids. The germline gives CDR1 DFQATT, CDR2 SNEGSKA (reference sequence). CDR3 loop: CSAREGAANYDYTF. In DNA form, the CDR3 reads TGCAGTGCTAGAGAGGGGGCAGCTAACTATGACTATACCTTC.

As to this clonotype: A much larger clone differs by one base, so this may be a read error. The CDR3 DNA sequence: TGTACCAGCAGTTTAGCGGGACCAGATACGCAGTATTTT. Protein product: CTSSLAGPDTQYF. The J gene is TRBJ2-3, the V gene TRBV28, with 8 positions matching TRBD2. This CDR3 is built from 13 residues. Germline CDR1 reads MDHEN; CDR2 reads SYDVKM.

This clonotype was counted between two and nine times. At one of its ends the junction is not consistent with the germline gene, which may arise from a read error. The V gene is TRBV20-1, the J gene TRBJ1-1, with a weak D call TRBD1 (6 bases). This CDR3 has 13 residues. Germline assignment: CDR1 DFQATT and CDR2 SNEGSKA (reference sequence). DNA for the CDR3: TGCAGTGCTACCTGGACAGTGAACAGTGAAGCTTTCTTT. This translates into CSATWTVNSEAFF.

This clonotype came up once. Here the CDR3 omits its conserved ending phenylalanine or tryptophan, so a read error is the likely source. The rearrangement uses TRBV29-1 and TRBJ2-1; D not resolved. There are 16 residues in the CDR3. Germline CDR1 SQVTM, CDR2 ANQGSEA. Trimming cost V 3 bases and J 0 bases, with 15 bases left between them. The CDR3 DNA reads as TGCAGCGTTGAGGATCAGGAGAGGAGCTCCTACAATGAGCAGTTCTCT. Translated, it gives CSVEDQERSSYNEQFS.

Regarding this clonotype: The CDR3 does not end in the conserved phenylalanine or tryptophan, so this is likely a read error. The DNA is left out, because the CDR3 cannot be placed on it with certainty; the CDR3 is given as TCRdb lists it. The chain links TRBV5-1 to TRBJ2-3; TRBD1, the table's D call, lacks a check against the DNA. The CDR3 has 15 amino acids, counting both end residues. CDR1 SGHRS and CDR2 YFSETQ come from the germline V gene. The CDR3 reads CASSQDRGHADTQFY.

For this clonotype: One end of the junction varies from germline; a read error may be responsible. This rearrangement joins TRBV20-1 to TRBJ2-7; weak D call: TRBD2 (5 bases). The CDR3 spans 19 residues. Germline CDR1 DFQATT, CDR2 SNEGSKA (reference sequence). The CDR3 protein is CSVRNIFVGVNDKTTGQYF. The CDR3 nucleotides read TGCAGTGTTAGAAATATCTTTGTGGGCGTGAACGACAAGACTACGGGGCAGTACTTC.